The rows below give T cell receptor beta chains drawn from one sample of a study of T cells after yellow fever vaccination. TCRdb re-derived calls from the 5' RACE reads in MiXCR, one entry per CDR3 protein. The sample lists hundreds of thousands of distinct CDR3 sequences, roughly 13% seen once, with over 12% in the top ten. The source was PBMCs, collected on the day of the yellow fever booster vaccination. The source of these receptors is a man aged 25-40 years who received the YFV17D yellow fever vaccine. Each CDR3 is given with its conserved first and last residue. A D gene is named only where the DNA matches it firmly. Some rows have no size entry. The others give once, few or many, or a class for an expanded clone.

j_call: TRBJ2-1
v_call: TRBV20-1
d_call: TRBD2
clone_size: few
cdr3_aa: CSAIPSGLYNEQFF
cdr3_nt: TGCAGTGCTATCCCTAGCGGACTCTACAATGAGCAGTTCTTC

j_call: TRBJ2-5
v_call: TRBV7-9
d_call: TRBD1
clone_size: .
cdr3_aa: CASSSPGDSPTIETQYF
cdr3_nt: TGTGCCAGCAGCTCGCCCGGGGACAGCCCTACGATAGAGACCCAGTACTTC

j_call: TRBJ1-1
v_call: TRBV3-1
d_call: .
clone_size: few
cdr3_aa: CASSQRVTVNTEAFF
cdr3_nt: TGTGCCAGCAGCCAGCGAGTGACAGTGAACACTGAAGCTTTCTTT

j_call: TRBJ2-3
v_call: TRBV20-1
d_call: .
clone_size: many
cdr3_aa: CSARSGTDTQYF
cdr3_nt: TGCAGTGCTAGAAGTGGCACAGATACGCAGTATTTT

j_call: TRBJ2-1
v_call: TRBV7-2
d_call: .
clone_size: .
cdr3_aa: CASSPGTADNEQFF
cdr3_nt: TGTGCCAGCAGCCCAGGGACCGCCGACAATGAGCAGTTCTTC

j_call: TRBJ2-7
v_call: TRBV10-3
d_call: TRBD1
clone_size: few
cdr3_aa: CAIGGPDRGTYEQYF
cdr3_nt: TGTGCCATCGGGGGTCCTGACAGGGGTACCTACGAGCAGTACTTC

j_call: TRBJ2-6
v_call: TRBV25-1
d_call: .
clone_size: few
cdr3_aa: CATKPSTGESSGANVLTF
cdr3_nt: TGTGCCACCAAACCCTCAACAGGAGAGAGCTCTGGGGCCAACGTCCTGACTTTC

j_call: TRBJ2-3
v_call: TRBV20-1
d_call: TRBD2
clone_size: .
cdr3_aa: CSPISSGRGRDTQYF
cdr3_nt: TGCAGTCCGATATCTAGCGGGAGGGGACGAGATACGCAGTATTTT

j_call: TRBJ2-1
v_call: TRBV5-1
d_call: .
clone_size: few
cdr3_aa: CASSGGLISYNEQFF
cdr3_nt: TGCGCCAGCAGCGGGGGACTGATCTCCTACAATGAGCAGTTCTTC

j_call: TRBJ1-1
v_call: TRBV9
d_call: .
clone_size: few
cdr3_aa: CASSADSIHSTEAFF
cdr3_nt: TGTGCCAGCAGCGCGGACAGCATACACTCCACTGAAGCTTTCTTT